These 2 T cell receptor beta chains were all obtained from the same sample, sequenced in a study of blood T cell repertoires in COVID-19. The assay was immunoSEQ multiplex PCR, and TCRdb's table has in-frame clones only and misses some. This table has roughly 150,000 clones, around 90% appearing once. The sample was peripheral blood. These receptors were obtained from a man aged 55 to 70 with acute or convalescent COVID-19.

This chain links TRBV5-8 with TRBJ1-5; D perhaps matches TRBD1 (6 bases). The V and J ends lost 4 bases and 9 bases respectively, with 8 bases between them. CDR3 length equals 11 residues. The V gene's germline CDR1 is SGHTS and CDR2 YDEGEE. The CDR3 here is CASSQGTPQHF. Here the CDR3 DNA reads TGTGCCAGCAGCCAGGGGACGCCCCAGCATTTT.

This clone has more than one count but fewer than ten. CDR3 in amino acids: CASSLGQGGIYEKLFF. DNA of the CDR3: TGTGCCAGCAGCTTAGGACAGGGAGGCATTTATGAAAAACTGTTTTTT. V gene TRBV11-2 combines with J gene TRBJ1-4; 7 nucleotides align to TRBD1. Germline trimming cut 1 base from V and 6 bases from J; bases unmatched to any gene: 8. The CDR3 loop spans 16 amino acids. The germline V gene has CDR1 SGHAT and CDR2 FQNNGV.